This passage covers 5 T cell receptor beta chains from one sample sequenced in a study of OX40 agonist ivuxolimab in advanced cancers. Assay: immunoSEQ multiplex PCR; the TCRdb copy retains only in-frame clones and omits some. The data hold some 49,000 clones, with 70% to 85% observed a single time. Sample: CD4+ or CD8+ T cells sorted from blood, taken in a trial of the OX40 agonist ivuxolimab. These receptors all stem from an adult with an advanced solid tumor such as melanoma, head and neck, liver or kidney cancer.

The chain couples TRBV28 to TRBJ1-2; 7 bases fit TRBD1. The ends lost 4 bases at V and 4 bases at J; junction bases unmatched: 15. This CDR3 is built from 17 residues. Germline V lookup: CDR1 MDHEN, CDR2 SYDVKM. The CDR3 loop reads CASSSLNTGTASYGYTF. The CDR3 coding sequence is TGTGCCAGCAGTTCCCTAAATACTGGGACAGCCTCCTATGGCTACACCTTC.

This clone was counted a single time. V usage is TRBV2 and J usage is TRBJ2-3; D call uncertain. The CDR3 sequence is 14 residues long. CDR1 SNHLY and CDR2 FYNNEI come from the germline V gene. The germline V and J ends were trimmed by 3 bases and 2 bases, with 9 bases remaining between them. CDR3 coding DNA: TGTGCCAGCAGTGATAATCAAGTCACAGATACGCAGTATTTT. Translated, it gives CASSDNQVTDTQYF.

A single count supports this clone. This rearrangement joins TRBV16 to TRBJ1-2; TRBD1 matches 11 bases. This CDR3 is 16 amino acids long. Germline CDR1 reads KGHSY; CDR2 reads FQNENV. J gave up 5 bases and V 1 base, and 6 bases lay outside the gene matches. CDR3 DNA sequence: TGTGCCAGCAGCCAATTTGGACAGGGGGCGGGGTATGGCTACACCTTC. Protein product: CASSQFGQGAGYGYTF. The full variable domain, its missing parts supplied by reference TRBV16 and TRBJ1-2, is GEEVAQTPKHLVRGEGQKAKLYCAPIKGHSYVFWYQQVLKNEFKFLISFQNENVFDETGMPKERFSAKCLPNSPCSLEIQATKLEDSAVYFCASSQFGQGAGYGYTFGSGTRLTVV.

This sequence joins TRBV15 and TRBJ1-1, with D uncertain. The germline V gene encodes CDR1 LNHNV and CDR2 YYDKDF (reference sequence). Trimming removed 1 base at V and 4 bases at J, with 7 bases between. The CDR3 extends over 13 amino acids. CDR3 sequence reads: CATSRAQATEAFF. The CDR3 DNA reads TGTGCCACCAGCAGAGCCCAGGCCACTGAAGCTTTCTTT.

V is TRBV5-1 and J is TRBJ1-4; no firm D call. The germline gives CDR1 SGHRS, CDR2 YFSETQ. Trimming left V 4 bases short and J 4 bases short, with 11 bases between. CDR3 length equals 14 residues. In nucleotides, the CDR3 is TGCGCCAGCAGCCTTGAGGGTAATAATGAAAAACTGTTTTTT. Amino acids: CASSLEGNNEKLFF. Full variable domain (rest looked up from reference TRBV5-1 and TRBJ1-4): KAGVTQTPRYLIKTRGQQVTLSCSPISGHRSVSWYQQTPGQGLQFLFEYFSETQRNKGNFPGRFSGRQFSNSRSEMNVSTLELGDSALYLCASSLEGNNEKLFFGSGTQLSVL.